The clone carrying this TCR beta chain was detected only once. The CDR3 totals 14 residues. Germline loops: CDR1 SNHLY, CDR2 FYNNEI. With 10 bases clipped from V and 0 bases from J, the junction kept 9 bases outside the gene matches. Per the study methods: Counts of nucleated cells, estimated from reference gene primer amplification, were obtained. The protocol was immunoSEQ multiplex PCR, while the TCRdb copy is restricted to in-frame clones and leaves out a portion. The V and J calls and clone size were taken over from that table, and D and trimming were inferred from the DNA. The sample includes some 400,000 clones, over 75% seen only once; the top ten take roughly 10%. These data are taken from a study of blood T cell repertoires in COVID-19. Study overall: Sites across the United States, Italy and Spain contributed samples from acute and convalescent COVID-19. T cells, B-cell-depleted T cells, or PBMCs supplied cDNA or gDNA.

Seattle's enrolled individuals joined amid active infection and were then monitored longitudinally. Sequencing was done on a sample of peripheral blood. The chain is built from TRBV2 and TRBJ2-7, with 7 bases aligning to TRBD1. This receptor was taken from a woman under 40 with COVID-19, enrolled during active disease. The CDR3 region has the DNA TGTGCCAACACAGGGGACAGAAGCTCCTACGAGCAGTACTTC. Translating it yields CANTGDRSSYEQYF.